This TCR beta chain was documented in a study of shared clonotypes between healthy human individuals. Profiling relied on immunoSEQ multiplex PCR, and the TCRdb table lists in-frame clones only, not all of them. The sample comprises about 1 million clones, approximately 76% of which are singletons, and 1.4% rests with the top ten. This clone was counted between two and nine times. Germline V gives CDR1 LNHDA, CDR2 SQIVND (reference sequence). The CDR3 runs 12 residues. Trimming cost V 8 bases and J 3 bases, with 10 bases left between them. This TCR derives from a man between 18 and 35 years old in good health. Sequencing input: memory CD4+ T cells sorted from blood. The subset here: CD45RA-negative fraction. The chain links TRBV19 to TRBJ1-1, with D possibly being TRBD1 (5 bases). The CDR3 here is CASRGGYTEAFF. The CDR3 coding sequence is TGTGCCAGTCGGGGGGGGTACACTGAAGCTTTCTTT.